The present entry profiles one TCR beta chain with its context. TCRdb reprocessed the 5' RACE reads via MiXCR and lists one record per CDR3 protein. Among 25,000 to 40,000 distinct CDR3 sequences, approximately 25% were seen once, and the ten largest hold 4.3%. The V gene's germline CDR1 is MNHEY and CDR2 SMNVEV (reference sequence). The V end lost 3 bases, the J end lost 7 bases, and 7 bases lay between the germline ends. CDR3 size: 12 residues. The receptor was derived from a female donor with breast cancer. The sample was memory CD4+ T cells sorted from blood. The subset is: memory CD4+ T cells, CD4+CD45RO+CD25-. The chain joins TRBV27 to TRBJ2-1; possibly TRBD1 for D (5 bases). The DNA for the CDR3 is TGTGCCAGCAGTTTGGGGCAAAATGAGCAGTTCTTC. Its translation: CASSLGQNEQFF.